These 18 T cell receptor beta chains were all obtained from the same sample, sequenced in a study of CD4 T cells in relation to SARS-CoV-2 and coronaviruses. The unexposed donors gave CD4+ T cells in about 2011-2018, prior to COVID-19. Libraries were prepared by immunoSEQ multiplex PCR; TCRdb keeps only in-frame clonotypes and omits some of them. Among tens of thousands of clones listed, more than 80% were seen once. Specimen: memory CD4+ T cells from PBMCs. These receptors all come from a human donor in good health.

This chain joins TRBV30 and TRBJ2-1; 9 nucleotides align to TRBD2. CDR3 length: 16 residues. J lost 7 bases, V lost 0 bases, and 10 bases had no gene match. CDR1 and CDR2 from the germline V gene are GTSNPN and SVGIG (reference sequence). CDR3 coding DNA: TGTGCCTGGAGTGTACGAGCGGGAGGCCGGGGGAATGAGCAGTTCTTC. This codes for CAWSVRAGGRGNEQFF.

In the case of this clone: At the DNA level, this CDR3 is encoded by other sequences in the same sample as well. The rearrangement links TRBV3-1 (or the pseudogene TRBV3-2) to TRBJ2-5, with D hard to call. Germline CDR1 is LGHDT and CDR2 is YNNKEL (reference sequence). V was shortened by 1 base and J by 4 bases, with 1 base between the two germline ends. The CDR3 spans 11 residues. The CDR3 loop is CASSQGETQYF. Written as DNA, the CDR3 is TGTGCCAGCAGCCAAGGAGAGACCCAGTACTTC.

The chain is built from TRBV28 and TRBJ2-7; D may be TRBD1 (6 bases). The CDR3 loop spans 15 amino acids. Germline CDR1 and CDR2: MDHEN and SYDVKM. V lost 6 bases and J lost 5, with 20 bases in between. CDR3 bases: TGTGCCAGCAGCTTTCTTAAGGGGACAATCAACGAGCAGTACTTC. This codes for CASSFLKGTINEQYF.

The V call is TRBV6-5, the J call TRBJ2-1; 7 positions agree with TRBD2. Germline V lookup: CDR1 MNHEY, CDR2 SVGAGI. Trimming took 6 bases from V and 0 from J; bases not matched to a gene: 5. The CDR3 extends over 15 amino acids. The CDR3 bases are TGTGCCAGCAGGGGAGGGATGAGCTCCTACAATGAGCAGTTCTTC. This translates into CASRGGMSSYNEQFF.

V and J are TRBV3-1 (or the pseudogene TRBV3-2) and TRBJ2-7, with D maybe TRBD2 (5 bases). The germline CDR1 and CDR2 sequences are LGHDT and YNNKEL (reference sequence). The length of the CDR3 is 15 residues. The V and J ends lost 2 bases and 4 bases respectively, with 15 bases between them. Here the CDR3 reads CASSQNPGSSYEQYF. In DNA, the CDR3 is TGTGCCAGCAGCCAAAACCCGGGGAGTTCTTACGAGCAGTACTTC.

The chain carries TRBV24-1 and TRBJ2-3; 8 bases are a match to TRBD2. Germline loops: CDR1 KGHDR, CDR2 SFDVKD. The trim removed 2 bases at V and 1 base at J, leaving 7 bases unmatched. The CDR3 consists of 17 residues. The CDR3 reads CATSDSRRAGGTDTQYF. In nucleotides, the CDR3 is TGTGCCACCAGTGATTCCCGTAGAGCGGGAGGCACAGATACGCAGTATTTT.

This clone was seen a handful of times. This sequence joins TRBV3-1 (or the pseudogene TRBV3-2) and TRBJ1-6; D unclear. Trimming removed 0 bases at V and 12 bases at J, with 9 bases between. CDR1 is LGHDT and CDR2 is YNNKEL in the germline V gene (reference sequence). The CDR3 is 13 residues long. The CDR3 region has the DNA TGTGCCAGCAGCCAAGACTTCGGCAAACCCCTCCACTTT. This gives the protein CASSQDFGKPLHF.

The V gene is TRBV7-6, the J gene TRBJ2-2; D is unresolved. Trimming cost V 4 bases and J 3 bases, with 9 bases left between them. Germline CDR1 reads SGHVS; CDR2 reads FNYEAQ. The CDR3 totals 14 residues. CDR3 sequence (DNA): TGTGCCAGCAGCTCCCAGTCGCACACCGGGGAGCTGTTTTTT. It yields the protein CASSSQSHTGELFF.

A single count supports this clone. This sequence joins TRBV28 and TRBJ2-4, with D possibly matching TRBD2 (6 bases). V was pared by 2 bases and J by 4 bases, with 6 bases between. Germline V gene sequence: CDR1 MDHEN, CDR2 SYDVKM. There are 13 residues in the CDR3. The CDR3 nucleotides are TGTGCCAGCAGTTTAGGAGGGAAAAACATTCAGTACTTC. This encodes CASSLGGKNIQYF.

J is TRBJ2-5 and V is TRBV27, with 9 bases that match TRBD1. The germline V gene encodes CDR1 MNHEY and CDR2 SMNVEV (reference sequence). The trim removed 3 bases at V and 3 bases at J, leaving 5 bases unmatched. This CDR3 is 15 amino acids long. The CDR3 here is CASSFRGQGKETQYF. DNA for the CDR3: TGTGCCAGCAGTTTTAGAGGACAGGGGAAAGAGACCCAGTACTTC.

This clone came up once. This CDR3 is CASSEGSEQFF. CDR3 DNA: TGTGCCAGCAGTGAGGGGAGCGAGCAGTTCTTC. This rearrangement joins TRBV6-1 to TRBJ2-1; D may be TRBD2 (5 bases). Trimming removed 3 bases at V and 10 bases at J, with 7 bases between. The germline V gene has CDR1 MNHNS and CDR2 SASEGT. The CDR3 totals 11 residues.

The chain carries TRBV4-1 and TRBJ2-1, with 13 bases identical to TRBD2. After removal of 1 base from V and 8 bases from J, the junction contained 8 bases not matched to a gene. This CDR3 spans 17 amino acids. Germline values: CDR1 MGHRA, CDR2 YSYEKL. CDR3 amino acids: CASSQAITSGRAYEQFF. CDR3 in DNA: TGCGCCAGCAGCCAAGCCATTACTAGCGGGAGGGCCTATGAGCAGTTCTTC.

The chain links TRBV13 to TRBJ1-1, with D uncertain. Looked up from germline, CDR1 is PRHDT and CDR2 is FYEKMQ (reference sequence). The CDR3 extends over 12 amino acids. V was shortened by 4 bases and J by 7 bases, with 10 bases between the two germline ends. CDR3: CASSSKGVEAFF. The DNA for the CDR3 is TGTGCCAGCAGCTCGAAGGGAGTTGAAGCTTTCTTT.

There are a few counts of this clone. The gene calls are TRBV12-5 and TRBJ1-1; D is unresolved. The CDR3 runs to 16 residues. Germline CDR1 is LGHNT and CDR2 is FRNRAP. Trimming cost V 2 bases and J 4 bases, with 17 bases left between them. The CDR3 loop reads CASGLPSGPSGTEAFF. CDR3 coding DNA: TGTGCTAGTGGTTTGCCTTCCGGGCCGTCGGGCACTGAAGCTTTCTTT.

For this clone: Other DNA variants within this sample encode the same CDR3. This chain connects TRBV4-2 to TRBJ2-6, with D possibly matching TRBD2 (5 bases). V lost 0 bases to trimming and J lost 0 bases, with 6 bases between them. The CDR3 sequence is 16 residues long. The germline CDR1 and CDR2 sequences are LGHNA and YNFKEQ. This CDR3 is CASSQDGSSGANVLTF. As DNA, the CDR3 is TGTGCCAGCAGCCAAGATGGGAGCTCTGGGGCCAACGTCCTGACTTTC.

J is TRBJ2-3 and V is TRBV24-1, with D perhaps TRBD2 (6 bases). V lost 11 bases and J 5 bases, leaving 22 bases between the germline ends. The CDR3 extends over 15 amino acids. Germline CDR1 is KGHDR and CDR2 is SFDVKD. DNA of the CDR3: TGTGCCATCGCCGCCGGACTATCGGGTCTAGATACGCAGTATTTT. Its translation: CAIAAGLSGLDTQYF.

The chain combines TRBV2 with TRBJ1-4; no firm D call. CDR1 is SNHLY, CDR2 FYNNEI, per germline. This CDR3 comprises 14 residues. V lost 6 bases to trimming and J lost 8 bases, with 16 bases between them. The CDR3: CASRQLTMGEKLFF. The CDR3 coding sequence is TGTGCCAGCAGGCAATTGACAATGGGGGAAAAACTGTTTTTT.

This chain links TRBV5-5 with TRBJ1-1; D possibly corresponds to TRBD1 (6 bases). Germline V gives CDR1 SGHKS, CDR2 YYEKEE (reference sequence). Trimming took 5 bases from V and 5 from J, leaving 16 bases between them. The CDR3 is 14 residues long. The CDR3 is CASRTVAGETEAFF. The CDR3 nucleotides read TGTGCCAGCAGGACCGTGGCAGGGGAGACTGAAGCTTTCTTT.